These T cell receptor beta chains were read from a single sample in a study of blood T cell repertoires in COVID-19. Produced via immunoSEQ multiplex PCR; TCRdb's table is partial and in-frame only. Of about 380,000 clones in the sample, 85% were seen once. The sample comprised peripheral blood. The source is a woman younger than 30 with acute or convalescent COVID-19. Both conserved end residues are part of each CDR3. Each record gives: clone size, D gene, V gene, J gene, CDR3 DNA, CDR3 protein. The D gene is left open where the match is weak. Clone size is not always given. Where it is, it says once, few, many or a class for expanded clones.

clone size: -
D gene: TRBD1
V gene: TRBV4-1
J gene: TRBJ2-7
CDR3 DNA: TGCGCCAGCAGCCCCGGGACAGGGGACTACGAGCAGTACTTC
CDR3 protein: CASSPGTGDYEQYF

clone size: -
D gene: TRBD2
V gene: TRBV7-9
J gene: TRBJ2-7
CDR3 DNA: TGTGCCAGCAGCCGGCGGGAGGCCCTAATCGAGCAGTACTTC
CDR3 protein: CASSRREALIEQYF

clone size: -
D gene: -
V gene: TRBV6-2/TRBV6-3
J gene: TRBJ2-2
CDR3 DNA: TGTGCCAGCAGCGCCGACAGGAACACCGGGGAGCTGTTTTTT
CDR3 protein: CASSADRNTGELFF

clone size: few
D gene: TRBD1
V gene: TRBV9
J gene: TRBJ1-1
CDR3 DNA: TGTGCCAGCAGCGTATCGCAGGGGGTCGAAGCTTTCTTT
CDR3 protein: CASSVSQGVEAFF

clone size: -
D gene: TRBD1
V gene: TRBV5-5
J gene: TRBJ2-5
CDR3 DNA: TGTGCCAGCAGCTCAGGACAGGGACTTCAACAAGAGACCCAGTACTTC
CDR3 protein: CASSSGQGLQQETQYF

clone size: -
D gene: TRBD1
V gene: TRBV12-3/TRBV12-4
J gene: TRBJ1-1
CDR3 DNA: TGTGCCAGCAGCCCCGGACAGGGTGAAGCTTTCTTT
CDR3 protein: CASSPGQGEAFF

clone size: -
D gene: -
V gene: TRBV19
J gene: TRBJ1-1
CDR3 DNA: TGTGCCAGTAGTATAGATGGAGGGATGGACACTGAAGCTTTCTTT
CDR3 protein: CASSIDGGMDTEAFF

clone size: -
D gene: -
V gene: TRBV19
J gene: TRBJ2-7
CDR3 DNA: TGTGCCAGTTCACGGGGGACGACCTACGAGCAGTACTTC
CDR3 protein: CASSRGTTYEQYF

clone size: few
D gene: TRBD1
V gene: TRBV7-8
J gene: TRBJ1-6
CDR3 DNA: TGTGCCAGCAGTCGCTGGACAGGACAAAATTCACCCCTCCACTTT
CDR3 protein: CASSRWTGQNSPLHF

clone size: -
D gene: -
V gene: TRBV3-1/TRBV3-2
J gene: TRBJ1-3
CDR3 DNA: TGTGCCAGCAGCCAAGATAGCAGACCTATTGGAAACACCATATATTTT
CDR3 protein: CASSQDSRPIGNTIYF

clone size: -
D gene: -
V gene: TRBV5-4
J gene: TRBJ2-1
CDR3 DNA: TGTGCCAGCAGCTTGGGGATGGAGGGGAATGAGCAGTTCTTC
CDR3 protein: CASSLGMEGNEQFF

clone size: -
D gene: -
V gene: TRBV5-1
J gene: TRBJ1-1
CDR3 DNA: TGCGCCAGCAGTGGAGGAGGGACTGAAGCTTTCTTT
CDR3 protein: CASSGGGTEAFF

clone size: -
D gene: TRBD1
V gene: TRBV12-3/TRBV12-4
J gene: TRBJ2-7
CDR3 DNA: TGTGCCAGCAGGTACAGGGGCTCCTACGAGCAGTACTTC
CDR3 protein: CASRYRGSYEQYF

clone size: few
D gene: -
V gene: TRBV5-1
J gene: TRBJ1-1
CDR3 DNA: TGCGCCAGCAGCGGAGATTTCTACACTGAAGCTTTCTTT
CDR3 protein: CASSGDFYTEAFF

clone size: -
D gene: TRBD1
V gene: TRBV5-3
J gene: TRBJ1-1
CDR3 DNA: TGTGCCAGAAGCTTCATCGGACAGGGGTTATCTGAAGCTTTCTTT
CDR3 protein: CARSFIGQGLSEAFF

clone size: -
D gene: -
V gene: TRBV11-2
J gene: TRBJ2-7
CDR3 DNA: TGTGCCAGCAGCTTAGATCCCCCACGGTTCTACGAGCAGTACTTC
CDR3 protein: CASSLDPPRFYEQYF

clone size: -
D gene: TRBD1
V gene: TRBV2
J gene: TRBJ2-6
CDR3 DNA: TGTGCCAGCGTAGACAGGGGGCGTCGCCTCGGGGCCAACGTCCTGACTTTC
CDR3 protein: CASVDRGRRLGANVLTF

clone size: -
D gene: TRBD1
V gene: TRBV4-1
J gene: TRBJ1-1
CDR3 DNA: TGCGCCAGCAGCCTGGGACAGATTAACACTGAAGCTTTCTTT
CDR3 protein: CASSLGQINTEAFF

clone size: -
D gene: -
V gene: TRBV19
J gene: TRBJ2-2
CDR3 DNA: TGTGCCAGTAGTTTCGTGACAGGAACGAACACCGGGGAGCTGTTTTTT
CDR3 protein: CASSFVTGTNTGELFF

clone size: -
D gene: TRBD1
V gene: TRBV27
J gene: TRBJ2-7
CDR3 DNA: TGTGCCAGCAGTCCCCAAGACAGGGGGACCTACGAGCAGTACTTC
CDR3 protein: CASSPQDRGTYEQYF

clone size: -
D gene: -
V gene: TRBV5-5
J gene: TRBJ2-3
CDR3 DNA: TGTGCCAGCAGCTTGGAGGGGGGGACAGATACGCAGTATTTT
CDR3 protein: CASSLEGGTDTQYF

clone size: -
D gene: -
V gene: TRBV7-9
J gene: TRBJ2-1
CDR3 DNA: TGTGCCAGCAGCCCGACGGAGGAGGGGAAATCTTACAATGAGCAGTTCTTC
CDR3 protein: CASSPTEEGKSYNEQFF

clone size: -
D gene: -
V gene: TRBV28
J gene: TRBJ2-7
CDR3 DNA: TGTGCCAGCAGTTTCGACAGGAACGAGCAGTACTTC
CDR3 protein: CASSFDRNEQYF

clone size: -
D gene: -
V gene: TRBV25-1
J gene: TRBJ2-7
CDR3 DNA: TGTGCCAGCAGAGGGGTAGGGTCCCACGAGCAGTACTTC
CDR3 protein: CASRGVGSHEQYF

clone size: -
D gene: TRBD2
V gene: TRBV3-1/TRBV3-2
J gene: TRBJ2-1
CDR3 DNA: TGTGCCAGCAGTGCAACTAGCGGGACGTACAATGAGCAGTTCTTC
CDR3 protein: CASSATSGTYNEQFF

clone size: -
D gene: -
V gene: TRBV25-1
J gene: TRBJ1-2
CDR3 DNA: TGTGCCAGCAGTGAAGGCGGGACCCCTAACTATGGCTACACCTTC
CDR3 protein: CASSEGGTPNYGYTF

clone size: -
D gene: -
V gene: TRBV14
J gene: TRBJ2-2
CDR3 DNA: TGTGCCAGCAGCCCCCTATCGCTGGGGGAGCTGTTTTTT
CDR3 protein: CASSPLSLGELFF

clone size: -
D gene: -
V gene: TRBV24-1
J gene: TRBJ1-3
CDR3 DNA: TGTGCCACCAGTGATTCCAGGGGACCTGGAAACACCATATATTTT
CDR3 protein: CATSDSRGPGNTIYF

clone size: -
D gene: -
V gene: TRBV3-1/TRBV3-2
J gene: TRBJ2-3
CDR3 DNA: TGTGCCAGCAGCCATAGGGGGGATACGCAGTATTTT
CDR3 protein: CASSHRGDTQYF

clone size: -
D gene: TRBD2
V gene: TRBV5-6
J gene: TRBJ2-3
CDR3 DNA: TGTGCCAGCAGCTTGGCGGGGGGTGTGTCAGATACGCAGTATTTT
CDR3 protein: CASSLAGGVSDTQYF

clone size: -
D gene: TRBD1
V gene: TRBV2
J gene: TRBJ2-5
CDR3 DNA: TGTGCCAGCAGGGCCCCGGGACAGGGGCAGATCGAGACCCAGTACTTC
CDR3 protein: CASRAPGQGQIETQYF

clone size: once
D gene: -
V gene: TRBV10-2
J gene: TRBJ2-4
CDR3 DNA: TGCGCCAGCAGTGAGTCGGCGGCCAGTCTAGCCAAAAACATTCAGTACTTC
CDR3 protein: CASSESAASLAKNIQYF

clone size: -
D gene: -
V gene: TRBV7-2
J gene: TRBJ2-7
CDR3 DNA: TGTGCCAGCAGTCAACTCTACGAGCAGTACTTC
CDR3 protein: CASSQLYEQYF

clone size: -
D gene: TRBD1
V gene: TRBV5-6
J gene: TRBJ1-4
CDR3 DNA: TGTGCCAGCAGCTACCGGGACAGTAATGAAAAACTGTTTTTT
CDR3 protein: CASSYRDSNEKLFF

clone size: -
D gene: TRBD1
V gene: TRBV25-1
J gene: TRBJ2-1
CDR3 DNA: TGTGCCAGCAGTGCCACTACAGGGGGTTACAATGAGCAGTTCTTC
CDR3 protein: CASSATTGGYNEQFF

clone size: once
D gene: -
V gene: TRBV5-5
J gene: TRBJ2-7
CDR3 DNA: TGTGCCAGCAGCCCCCTCCCAGGTACCTACGAGCAGTACTTC
CDR3 protein: CASSPLPGTYEQYF

clone size: -
D gene: TRBD1
V gene: TRBV18
J gene: TRBJ2-6
CDR3 DNA: TGTGCCAGCTCCCCCCAGACAGGGGGTTTCTCTGGGGCCAACGTCCTGACTTTC
CDR3 protein: CASSPQTGGFSGANVLTF

clone size: -
D gene: -
V gene: TRBV19
J gene: TRBJ1-6
CDR3 DNA: TGTGCCAGTAGTCCCCCGGGACGGGGGAATTCACCCCTCCACTTT
CDR3 protein: CASSPPGRGNSPLHF

clone size: -
D gene: -
V gene: TRBV7-3
J gene: TRBJ2-1
CDR3 DNA: TGTGCCAGCAGCCCTACAGGGAATGAGCAGTTCTTC
CDR3 protein: CASSPTGNEQFF

clone size: once
D gene: TRBD2
V gene: TRBV9
J gene: TRBJ2-1
CDR3 DNA: TGTGCCAGCAGCCCACACAGGACTAGCGTAAATGAGCAGTTCTTC
CDR3 protein: CASSPHRTSVNEQFF

clone size: -
D gene: TRBD1
V gene: TRBV5-1
J gene: TRBJ1-1
CDR3 DNA: TGCGCCAGCAGCTTGACAGGGGACGCTGAAGCTTTCTTT
CDR3 protein: CASSLTGDAEAFF

clone size: -
D gene: -
V gene: TRBV9
J gene: TRBJ2-7
CDR3 DNA: TGTGCCAGCAGCGTACTGGCAGGGGTGGACGAGCAGTACTTC
CDR3 protein: CASSVLAGVDEQYF

clone size: -
D gene: -
V gene: TRBV27
J gene: TRBJ2-3
CDR3 DNA: TGTGCCAGCAGTTTCAGGGGGGCGCCGGATACGCAGTATTTT
CDR3 protein: CASSFRGAPDTQYF

clone size: -
D gene: TRBD2
V gene: TRBV4-1
J gene: TRBJ2-7
CDR3 DNA: TGCGCCAGCAGCCTGATGGGGACTAGGGGCCACGAGCAGTACTTC
CDR3 protein: CASSLMGTRGHEQYF

clone size: -
D gene: -
V gene: TRBV30
J gene: TRBJ1-1
CDR3 DNA: TGTGCCTGGAGCCCTCAGGGCACTGAAGCTTTCTTT
CDR3 protein: CAWSPQGTEAFF

clone size: -
D gene: -
V gene: TRBV9
J gene: TRBJ1-2
CDR3 DNA: TGTGCCAGCAGCTCTGAGACAGGAATAAACTATGGCTACACCTTC
CDR3 protein: CASSSETGINYGYTF

clone size: -
D gene: -
V gene: TRBV12-5
J gene: TRBJ1-1
CDR3 DNA: TGTGCTAGTGGTTTGGTACGGGGGAGGGAATCTTTCTTT
CDR3 protein: CASGLVRGRESFF

clone size: -
D gene: -
V gene: TRBV3-1/TRBV3-2
J gene: TRBJ2-3
CDR3 DNA: TGTGCCAGCAGCCATCAGGTGGATACGCAGTATTTT
CDR3 protein: CASSHQVDTQYF

clone size: few
D gene: -
V gene: TRBV5-1
J gene: TRBJ2-5
CDR3 DNA: TGCGCCAGCAGCTTCGGGGTCCAAGAGACCCAGTACTTC
CDR3 protein: CASSFGVQETQYF

clone size: -
D gene: -
V gene: TRBV6-1
J gene: TRBJ1-2
CDR3 DNA: TGTGCCAGCAGTGAAGATTTGAGGTATGGCTACACCTTC
CDR3 protein: CASSEDLRYGYTF

clone size: -
D gene: TRBD1
V gene: TRBV5-1
J gene: TRBJ2-7
CDR3 DNA: TGCGCCAGCAGCTACTCCGGGACAGAGAACTACGAGCAGTACTTC
CDR3 protein: CASSYSGTENYEQYF

clone size: -
D gene: TRBD1
V gene: TRBV15
J gene: TRBJ1-1
CDR3 DNA: TGTGCCACCAGCAGCTTCGGACAGGTTCGGCCGGGGATGAACACTGAAGCTTTCTTT
CDR3 protein: CATSSFGQVRPGMNTEAFF

clone size: -
D gene: TRBD2
V gene: TRBV29-1
J gene: TRBJ2-3
CDR3 DNA: TGCAGCGCCGAGACTAGCGGCATTGGAGATACGCAGTATTTT
CDR3 protein: CSAETSGIGDTQYF

clone size: -
D gene: -
V gene: TRBV7-9
J gene: TRBJ2-7
CDR3 DNA: TGTGCCAGCAGCGAAACCAACAGGGACTCCTACGAGCAGTACTTC
CDR3 protein: CASSETNRDSYEQYF

clone size: -
D gene: TRBD1
V gene: TRBV9
J gene: TRBJ1-2
CDR3 DNA: TGTGCCAGCAGCGCTCCGACAGGGTCTAACTATGGCTACACCTTC
CDR3 protein: CASSAPTGSNYGYTF

clone size: few
D gene: TRBD1
V gene: TRBV4-1
J gene: TRBJ2-7
CDR3 DNA: TGCGCCAGCAGCCGCCAGACAGGGCACTACGAGCAGTACTTC
CDR3 protein: CASSRQTGHYEQYF